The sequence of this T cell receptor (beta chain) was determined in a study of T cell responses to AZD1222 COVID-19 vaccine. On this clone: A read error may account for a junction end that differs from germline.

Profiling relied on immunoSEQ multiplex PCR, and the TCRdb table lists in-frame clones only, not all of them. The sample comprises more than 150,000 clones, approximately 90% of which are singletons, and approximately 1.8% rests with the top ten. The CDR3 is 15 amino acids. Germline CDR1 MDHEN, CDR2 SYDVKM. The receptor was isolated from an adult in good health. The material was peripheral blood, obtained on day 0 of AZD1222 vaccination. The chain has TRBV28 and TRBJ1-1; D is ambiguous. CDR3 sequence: CASSLRTYLNAEAFF. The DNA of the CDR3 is TGTGCCAGCAGTCTTCGGACCTACCTGAACGCTGAAGCTTTCTTT.